The T cell receptor beta chain under discussion was sequenced for a study of cytomegalovirus exposure and HLA in healthy donors. Amplification used 60 Vbeta primers and 13 Jbeta primers. In the source study's methods: It was a later analysis that counted roughly 79 million unique TCR beta chains, of which roughly 11 million were shared. Profiled with immunoSEQ multiplex PCR; TCRdb holds only in-frame clones, not every one. That table supplies the V and J calls and clone size; D and trimming were determined from the DNA. Of under 130,000 clones in the sample, roughly an eighth were seen once. With regard to this clone: The antigen is not known.

Overall study results and limits: Accurate HLA-A and HLA-B prediction from TCR beta sequences was reported for most subjects. Common viral pathogens were later found to be apparently linked to several of the most significant clusters.

This CDR3 has 13 residues. The germline V gene encodes CDR1 SQVTM and CDR2 ANQGSEA. The V and J ends lost 6 bases and 1 base respectively, with 12 bases between them. The clonotype originates from a middle-aged man in good health and CMV-seropositive. The rearrangement joins TRBV29-1 to TRBJ1-1; tentative D call: TRBD1 (6 bases). The sample was PBMCs. Written as DNA, the CDR3 is TGCAGCGTGGCACAGGGACCGAACACTGAAGCTTTCTTT. Translating it yields CSVAQGPNTEAFF.